Listed here are 7 T cell receptor beta chains from one sample, sequenced in a study of cytomegalovirus exposure and HLA in healthy donors. 60 Vbeta and 13 Jbeta primers were used in PCR. Generated by immunoSEQ multiplex PCR, the TCRdb table keeps only in-frame clones and is missing some. The sample holds approximately 39,000 clones, about 72% seen once. The sample was PBMCs. These receptors were obtained from a man aged 25-45 years in good health and CMV-seronegative.

The V call is TRBV29-1, the J call TRBJ2-5, with D tentatively TRBD2 (5 bases). This CDR3 comprises 12 residues. The germline CDR1 and CDR2 sequences are SQVTM and ANQGSEA. Trimming left V 4 bases short and J 3 bases short, with 9 bases between. Here the CDR3 DNA reads TGCAGCGTTGGGCGACTAAAAGAGACCCAGTACTTC. This sequence encodes CSVGRLKETQYF. The full variable domain, its missing parts supplied by reference TRBV29-1 and TRBJ2-5, is SAVISQKPSRDICQRGTSLTIQCQVDSQVTMMFWYRQQPGQSLTLIATANQGSEATYESGFVIDKFPISRPNLTFSTLTVSNMSPEDSSIYLCSVGRLKETQYFGPGTRLLVL.

The rearrangement uses TRBV5-1 and TRBJ2-5; 9 bases line up with TRBD2. CDR1 and CDR2 (germline): SGHRS, YFSETQ. V was pared by 7 bases and J by 1 base, with 14 bases of the junction left unmatched. The CDR3 totals 17 residues. CDR3 DNA: TGCGCCAGCGCACTTACCGGGACTAGCCCCTTCCAAGAGACCCAGTACTTC. As protein: CASALTGTSPFQETQYF.

The gene calls are TRBV11-2 and TRBJ2-7, with a tentative D call TRBD1 (5 bases). V dropped 2 bases and J dropped 0 bases, with 11 bases sitting between them. The CDR3 totals 15 residues. CDR1 is SGHAT, CDR2 FQNNGV, per germline. The CDR3 DNA reads as TGTGCCAGCAGCTTAAGCTCAACAGGCTCCTACGAGCAGTACTTC. This sequence encodes CASSLSSTGSYEQYF.

The chain has TRBV7-2 and TRBJ2-2; D is ambiguous. V was shortened by 3 bases and J by 6 bases, with 5 bases between the two germline ends. Per germline, CDR1 SGHTA and CDR2 FQGNSA. The CDR3 has 12 residues. The CDR3 nucleotides are TGTGCCAGCAGCTTGGCGGCCGGGGAGCTGTTTTTT. Amino acid sequence: CASSLAAGELFF.

This rearrangement joins TRBV6-5 to TRBJ2-1; 7 bases line up with TRBD2. The CDR3 totals 12 residues. Germline CDR1 and CDR2: MNHEY and SVGAGI. Trimming removed 0 bases from V and 10 bases from J; junction bases left unmatched: 0. The CDR3 is CASSYSGGEQFF. CDR3 in DNA: TGTGCCAGCAGTTACTCCGGGGGGGAGCAGTTCTTC.

The chain joins TRBV10-3 to TRBJ1-1; no definite D call. Deletions cut 4 bases from V and 0 bases from J, with 6 bases between. The CDR3 length is 13 residues. Germline values: CDR1 ENHRY, CDR2 SYGVKD. CDR3 sequence reads: CAISGSMNTEAFF. The CDR3, as DNA: TGTGCCATCAGTGGGAGTATGAACACTGAAGCTTTCTTT.

J is TRBJ2-7 and V is TRBV11-2, with a weak D call TRBD1 (6 bases). This CDR3 contains 14 residues. V was clipped by 5 bases and J by 6 bases, with 17 bases between them. The germline V gene encodes CDR1 SGHAT and CDR2 FQNNGV. CDR3 sequence: CASSRLRGTVEQYF. In DNA form, the CDR3 reads TGTGCCAGCAGCCGTCTTAGGGGGACGGTCGAGCAGTACTTC.